These 23 T cell receptor beta chains originate from one sample sequenced in a study of blood T cell repertoires in COVID-19. The data were produced by immunoSEQ multiplex PCR, yet TCRdb's version contains in-frame clones alone and is incomplete. The sample includes around 160,000 clones, about 82% of them seen just once. What was sequenced was peripheral blood. These receptors originate from a woman aged 40 to 50 with active or convalescent COVID-19.

The CDR3 region is CAGMTGGCATGEQYF. CDR3 coding DNA: TGTGCCGGCATGACAGGGGGCTGCGCGACGGGGGAGCAGTACTTC. The gene calls are TRBV2 and TRBJ2-7; TRBD1 matches 10 bases. The V and J ends lost 11 bases and 7 bases, in that order; junction bases with no gene match: 17. Germline V lookup: CDR1 SNHLY, CDR2 FYNNEI. This CDR3 comprises 15 residues.

The chain joins TRBV9 to TRBJ1-5; 8 nucleotides line up with TRBD1. The length of the CDR3 is 17 residues. The V segment lost 3 bases and the J segment 2 bases; nucleotides outside the gene matches: 10. Per the germline V gene, CDR1 is SGDLS and CDR2 is YYNGEE. The CDR3 nucleotides are TGTGCCAGCAGCGCAGGACAGGGCTTTTCCGGCAATCAGCCCCAGCATTTT. Amino acid sequence: CASSAGQGFSGNQPQHF.

In its sample, this clone was seen a few times. V usage is TRBV7-2 and J usage is TRBJ1-5; maybe TRBD1 (5 bases). The CDR3 is 14 residues long. The V end was cut by 5 bases, the J end by 4 bases, with 12 bases between. Germline V lookup: CDR1 SGHTA, CDR2 FQGNSA. CDR3 nucleotides: TGTGCCAGCAGCCCTTACAGGAGTAATCAGCCCCAGCATTTT. Its protein product is CASSPYRSNQPQHF.

The gene calls are TRBV3-1 (or the pseudogene TRBV3-2) and TRBJ1-5; 11 bases agree with TRBD1. Trimming took 0 bases from V and 6 from J; bases not matched to a gene: 7. The CDR3 loop spans 17 amino acids. Germline CDR1 reads LGHDT; CDR2 reads YNNKEL (reference sequence). The CDR3 sequence: CASSQDPGQGAIQPQHF. The CDR3 nucleotides read TGTGCCAGCAGCCAAGATCCTGGACAGGGGGCGATTCAGCCCCAGCATTTT.

The rearrangement uses TRBV21-1 and TRBJ1-5; the table's D call, TRBD1, was not checked against the DNA. TRBV21-1 is deemed a pseudogene. The CDR3 spans 16 residues. The CDR3 DNA follows: TGTGCCAGCAGCCCGCAGACAGGGGGGAGCCATCAGCCCCAGCATTTT. This translates into CASSPQTGGSHQPQHF.

This clone has a handful of counts. The chain couples TRBV27 to TRBJ2-3, with 8 bases matching TRBD1. The junction had 6 bases not matched to a gene; V was cut back by 3 bases and J by 4 bases. In germline, CDR1 is MNHEY, CDR2 SMNVEV (reference sequence). The CDR3 consists of 15 residues. The CDR3 loop reads CASSFRQGAADTQYF. DNA of the CDR3: TGTGCCAGCAGTTTTCGGCAGGGGGCCGCAGATACGCAGTATTTT.

The chain combines TRBV7-9 with TRBJ2-2; 7 bases line up with TRBD1. Per germline, CDR1 SEHNR and CDR2 FQNEAQ (reference sequence). J gave up 4 bases and V 8 bases, and 4 bases lay outside the gene matches. The CDR3 consists of 13 residues. The CDR3 region is CASRWTGTGELFF. CDR3 nucleotides: TGTGCCAGCCGCTGGACAGGCACCGGGGAGCTGTTTTTT.

This clone is a singleton in its sample. This sequence joins TRBV11-2 and TRBJ2-1; 8 positions match TRBD2. Looked up from germline, CDR1 is SGHAT and CDR2 is FQNNGV. V trimming: 7 bases; J trimming: 9 bases; junction bases outside the gene matches: 11. This CDR3 contains 14 residues. The CDR3 here is CASNPLNSGTEQFF. The DNA for the CDR3 is TGTGCCAGCAACCCCCTTAATAGCGGGACTGAGCAGTTCTTC.

The chain links TRBV6-4 to TRBJ2-2; TRBD1 might be the D (6 bases). V shed 5 bases and J shed 3 bases, with 16 bases lying between them. The CDR3 is made up of 16 amino acids. Per the germline V gene, CDR1 is MRHNA and CDR2 is SNTAGT. In DNA, the CDR3 is TGTGCCAGCAGTCCCAAGACAGGAATATACACCGGGGAGCTGTTTTTT. As protein: CASSPKTGIYTGELFF.

J is TRBJ1-2 and V is TRBV6-1, with 7 bases fitting TRBD1. There are 13 residues in the CDR3. Germline loops: CDR1 MNHNS, CDR2 SASEGT. V dropped 6 bases and J dropped 4; count of bases not matched to a gene: 5. This CDR3 is CASSDRAGYGYTF. The DNA for the CDR3 is TGTGCCAGCAGCGACAGGGCTGGCTATGGCTACACCTTC.

The J gene is TRBJ2-5, the V gene TRBV15, with 11 bases that match TRBD1. Losses at the gene ends were 2 bases for V and 3 bases for J; bases not matched to a gene: 2. From germline, CDR1 is LNHNV and CDR2 YYDKDF (reference sequence). The length of the CDR3 is 15 residues. For the CDR3, the DNA is TGTGCCACCAGCAGACCGGGACAGGGGGAAGAGACCCAGTACTTC. The encoded protein is CATSRPGQGEETQYF.

The chain has TRBV7-8 and TRBJ1-1, with D perhaps TRBD1 (5 bases). Germline V lookup: CDR1 SGHVS, CDR2 FQNEAQ. With 8 bases removed from V and 4 bases from J, the gap between germline ends came to 17 bases. This CDR3 region has 14 residues. The CDR3 protein is CASSTGGSRTEAFF. The DNA of the CDR3 is TGTGCCAGCTCGACCGGGGGGTCGCGCACTGAAGCTTTCTTT.

This chain uses TRBV6-5 with TRBJ1-5; D may be TRBD1 (5 bases). From germline, CDR1 is MNHEY and CDR2 SVGAGI. The CDR3 loop spans 13 amino acids. Trimming pared 6 bases from V and 2 bases from J, leaving 8 bases between. This chain's CDR3 is CASRGRGNQPQHF. CDR3 in DNA: TGTGCCAGCAGGGGGCGAGGCAATCAGCCCCAGCATTTT.

This chain joins TRBV28 and TRBJ1-1; D uncertain. V lost 2 bases and J lost 3, with 13 bases in between. The CDR3 extends over 15 amino acids. The germline CDR1 and CDR2 sequences are MDHEN and SYDVKM. DNA of the CDR3: TGTGCCAGCAGTTTAGGCGTGATGAGGGACACTGAAGCTTTCTTT. Translating it yields CASSLGVMRDTEAFF. Looking up the rest from reference TRBV28 and TRBJ1-1 gives the full variable domain: DVKVTQSSRYLVKRTGEKVFLECVQDMDHENMFWYRQDPGLGLRLIYFSYDVKMKEKGDIPEGYSVSREKKERFSLILESASTNQTSMYLCASSLGVMRDTEAFFGQGTRLTVV.

The genes are TRBV19 and TRBJ2-7, with 11 nucleotides matching TRBD1. Germline V gives CDR1 LNHDA, CDR2 SQIVND (reference sequence). The CDR3 has 15 residues. V dropped 6 bases and J dropped 1; count of bases not matched to a gene: 5. The CDR3 coding sequence is TGTGCCAGTAGGGGACAGGGGGGTCTATCCTACGAGCAGTACTTC. Its translation is CASRGQGGLSYEQYF. Based on the CDR3 plus reference TRBV19 and TRBJ2-7, the full variable domain is DGGITQSPKYLFRKEGQNVTLSCEQNLNHDAMYWYRQDPGQGLRLIYYSQIVNDFQKGDIAEGYSVSREKKESFPLTVTSAQKNPTAFYLCASRGQGGLSYEQYFGPGTRLTVT.

DNA for the CDR3: TGCAGCGTGGCGACAGGGGGCGTCAATCCCCAGCATTTT. Translation gives CSVATGGVNPQHF. J is TRBJ1-5 and V is TRBV29-1; 10 bases are a match to TRBD1. The CDR3 consists of 13 residues. V lost 6 bases and J lost 10; bases outside the gene matches: 9. The germline gives CDR1 SQVTM, CDR2 ANQGSEA.

The rearrangement uses TRBV28 and TRBJ1-5; TRBD1 is a possible D gene (5 bases). The V end was cut by 7 bases, the J end by 1 base, with 14 bases between. CDR1 is MDHEN, CDR2 SYDVKM, per germline. This CDR3 spans 15 amino acids. The CDR3 sequence: CASTPGGVSNQPQHF. In nucleotides, the CDR3 is TGTGCCAGCACCCCCGGGGGGGTGAGCAATCAGCCCCAGCATTTT.

The CDR3 DNA reads TGTGCCAGCAGTTACTCGAGGGCCGGGACAGGGTCTACCGAGCAGTTCTTC. This codes for CASSYSRAGTGSTEQFF. The genes are TRBV6-2 or TRBV6-3 and TRBJ2-1, with TRBD1 matching over 9 bases. Germline V gene sequence: CDR1 MNHEY, CDR2 SVGEGT. The CDR3 runs 17 residues. Trimming removed 0 bases from V and 10 bases from J; junction bases left unmatched: 13.

The chain recombines TRBV27 with TRBJ1-2; unclear D gene. Trimming left V 4 bases short and J 8 bases short, with 20 bases between. CDR3 length: 15 residues. The germline CDR1 and CDR2 sequences are MNHEY and SMNVEV (reference sequence). This CDR3 is CASSSSVRGNVGYTF. Here the CDR3 DNA reads TGTGCCAGCAGTTCGTCGGTGCGAGGAAACGTCGGCTACACCTTC.

As DNA, the CDR3 is TGTGCCAGCAGCCAAGATGCCCTACAGGGGGCCCCCGGGGAGCTGTTTTTT. Encoded protein: CASSQDALQGAPGELFF. The chain links TRBV14 to TRBJ2-2; TRBD1 matches at 9 bases. This CDR3 has 17 amino acids. Losses at the gene ends were 0 bases for V and 6 bases for J; bases not matched to a gene: 8. Germline CDR1 SGHDN, CDR2 FVKESK.

The table lists this clone with a few counts. This rearrangement joins TRBV9 to TRBJ1-3; unclear D gene. V lost 4 bases and J 3 bases, leaving 14 bases between the germline ends. Germline-derived CDR1 and CDR2 are SGDLS and YYNGEE. This CDR3 is 15 amino acids long. The CDR3 is CASSPLGASGNTIYF. The CDR3 nucleotides read TGTGCCAGCAGCCCCCTAGGCGCGAGTGGAAACACCATATATTTT.

This clone was counted only a few times. The gene calls are TRBV7-2 and TRBJ2-5; maybe TRBD1 (5 bases). The germline CDR1 and CDR2 sequences are SGHTA and FQGNSA. Trimming removed 0 bases at V and 5 bases at J, with 10 bases between. The CDR3 covers 14 residues. The CDR3 region has the DNA TGTGCCAGCAGCTTAGCCCAGGGTACGGAGACCCAGTACTTC. Its translation is CASSLAQGTETQYF.

The chain joins TRBV5-4 to TRBJ1-2; TRBD1 matches at 7 bases. The CDR3 runs to 15 residues. The V and J ends lost 0 bases and 3 bases, in that order; junction bases with no gene match: 5. Germline V CDR1 and CDR2: SGHNT, YYREEE (reference sequence). The CDR3 protein is CASSLGQGTDYGYTF. CDR3 DNA sequence: TGTGCCAGCAGCTTGGGTCAGGGGACAGACTATGGCTACACCTTC.